This TCR beta chain was retrieved from a study of shared clonotypes between healthy human individuals. General study results and limits: Naive subsets, compared against memory subsets, generally had larger estimated richness values. Naive CD4 clonotype sharing across several donors was approximately 5.2%. Non-shared clonotypes were found to have lower generation probabilities than the clonotypes that were shared by all four of the sorted-subset donors.

The repertoire was sequenced with immunoSEQ multiplex PCR; TCRdb's copy has only in-frame clones and lacks some. Of around 600,000 clones in the sample, 85% to 95% are singletons; the top ten hold approximately 0.11%. CD8 cells classed as naive were CD45RO-negative and positively selected for CCR7, excluding terminally differentiated effector memory CD45RA+ cells. The donors were all Caucasian adults (living in Nashville, Tennessee). V dropped 5 bases and J dropped 8; count of bases not matched to a gene: 10. This CDR3 has 14 amino acids. The germline CDR1 and CDR2 sequences are MNHEY and SMNVEV (reference sequence). On this clone: What it binds is unknown.

Input material: naive CD8+ T cells sorted from blood. The chain has TRBV27 and TRBJ1-2, with 8 positions matching TRBD1. The clonotype originates from a woman aged 25 to 39 in good health. The CDR3 region is CASSTRTGRWGYTF. The DNA of the CDR3 is TGTGCCAGCAGTACTAGGACAGGGAGGTGGGGCTACACCTTC.